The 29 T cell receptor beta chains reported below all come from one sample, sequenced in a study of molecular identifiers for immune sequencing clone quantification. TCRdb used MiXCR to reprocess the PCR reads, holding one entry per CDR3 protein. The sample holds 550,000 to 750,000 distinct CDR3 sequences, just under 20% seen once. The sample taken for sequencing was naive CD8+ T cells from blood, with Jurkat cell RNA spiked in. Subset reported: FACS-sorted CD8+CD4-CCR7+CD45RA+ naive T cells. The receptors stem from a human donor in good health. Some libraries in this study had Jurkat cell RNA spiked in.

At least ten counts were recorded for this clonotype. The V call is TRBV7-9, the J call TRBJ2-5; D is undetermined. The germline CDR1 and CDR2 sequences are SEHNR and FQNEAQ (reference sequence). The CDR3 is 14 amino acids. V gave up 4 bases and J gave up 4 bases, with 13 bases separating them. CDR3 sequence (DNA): TGTGCCAGCAGCTCCCGGGCAGGTTCAGAGACCCAGTACTTC. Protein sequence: CASSSRAGSETQYF.

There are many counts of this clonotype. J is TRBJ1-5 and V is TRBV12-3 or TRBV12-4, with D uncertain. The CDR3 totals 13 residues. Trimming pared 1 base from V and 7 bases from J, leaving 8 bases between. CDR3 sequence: CASSLGREQPQHF. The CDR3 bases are TGTGCCAGCAGTTTAGGTCGGGAGCAGCCCCAGCATTTT.

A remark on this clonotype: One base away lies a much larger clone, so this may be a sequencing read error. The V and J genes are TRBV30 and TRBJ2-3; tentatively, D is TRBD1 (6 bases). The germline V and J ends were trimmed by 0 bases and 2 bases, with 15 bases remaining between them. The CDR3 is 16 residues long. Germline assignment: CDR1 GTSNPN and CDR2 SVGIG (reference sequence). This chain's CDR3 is CAWSVTGSSFTDTQYF. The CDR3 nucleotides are TGTGCCTGGAGTGTGACAGGCAGCTCCTTCACAGATACGCAGTATTTT. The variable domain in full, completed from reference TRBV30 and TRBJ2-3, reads SQTIHQWPATLVQPVGSPLSLECTVEGTSNPNLYWYRQAAGRGLQLLFYSVGIGQISSEVPQNLSASRPQDRQFILSSKKLLLSDSGFYLCAWSVTGSSFTDTQYFGPGTRLTVL.

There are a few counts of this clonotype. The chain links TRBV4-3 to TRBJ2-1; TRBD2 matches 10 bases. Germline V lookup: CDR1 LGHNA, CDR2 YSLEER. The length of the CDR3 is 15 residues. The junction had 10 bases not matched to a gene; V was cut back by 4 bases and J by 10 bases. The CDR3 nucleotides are TGCGCCAGCAGCCCTGGCAGCGGGGGGGCCATGGAGCAGTTCTTC. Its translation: CASSPGSGGAMEQFF.

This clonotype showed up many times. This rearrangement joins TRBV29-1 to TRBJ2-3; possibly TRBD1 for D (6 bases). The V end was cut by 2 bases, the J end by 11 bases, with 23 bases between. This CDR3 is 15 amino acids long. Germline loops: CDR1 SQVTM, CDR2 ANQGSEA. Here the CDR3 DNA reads TGCAGCGTTGAAAACTTTGGTCTAGCAGGGGTATTGCAGTATTTT. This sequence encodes CSVENFGLAGVLQYF.

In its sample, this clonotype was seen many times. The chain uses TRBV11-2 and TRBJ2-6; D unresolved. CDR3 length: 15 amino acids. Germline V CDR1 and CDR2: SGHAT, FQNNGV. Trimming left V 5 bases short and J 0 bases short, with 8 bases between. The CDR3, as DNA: TGTGCCAGCAGCCCTGACCCCTCTGGGGCCAACGTCCTGACTTTC. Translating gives CASSPDPSGANVLTF.

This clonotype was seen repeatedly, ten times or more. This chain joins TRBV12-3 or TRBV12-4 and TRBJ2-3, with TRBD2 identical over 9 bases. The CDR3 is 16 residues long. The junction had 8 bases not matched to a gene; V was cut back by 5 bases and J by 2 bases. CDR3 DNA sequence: TGTGCCAGCAGTCGACTAGCGGCAGGGCCCACAGATACGCAGTATTTT. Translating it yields CASSRLAAGPTDTQYF.

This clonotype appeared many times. CDR3 residues: CSARGWAGAATDTQYF. CDR3 sequence (DNA): TGCAGTGCTAGAGGTTGGGCGGGAGCGGCTACAGATACGCAGTATTTT. This chain uses TRBV20-1 with TRBJ2-3; 7 nucleotides line up with TRBD2. J lost 3 bases, V lost 1 base, and 10 bases had no gene match. The CDR3 length is 16 residues. Germline V gives CDR1 DFQATT, CDR2 SNEGSKA (reference sequence).

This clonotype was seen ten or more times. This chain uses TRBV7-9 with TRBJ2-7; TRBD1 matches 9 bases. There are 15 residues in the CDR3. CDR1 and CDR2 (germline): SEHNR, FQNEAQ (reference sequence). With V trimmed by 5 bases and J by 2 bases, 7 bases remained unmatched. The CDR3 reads CASSGPGQGAYEQYF. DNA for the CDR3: TGTGCCAGCAGCGGCCCGGGACAGGGTGCCTACGAGCAGTACTTC.

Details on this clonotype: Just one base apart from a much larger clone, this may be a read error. The DNA of the CDR3 is TGTGCCAGCAGTCCGAGCGGGAACTCAGATACGCAGTATTTT. This gives the protein CASSPSGNSDTQYF. V usage is TRBV6-2 or TRBV6-3 and J usage is TRBJ2-3; TRBD2 matches 7 bases. Per the germline V gene, CDR1 is MNHEY and CDR2 is SVGEGT. Trimming removed 5 bases from V and 4 bases from J; junction bases left unmatched: 6. The CDR3 is made up of 14 amino acids.

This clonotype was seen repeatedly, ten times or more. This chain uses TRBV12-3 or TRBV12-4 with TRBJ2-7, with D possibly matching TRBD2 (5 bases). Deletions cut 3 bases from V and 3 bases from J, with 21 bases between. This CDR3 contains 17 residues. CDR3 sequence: CASSFSWSLGEVYEQYF. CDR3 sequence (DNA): TGTGCCAGCAGTTTCTCGTGGTCATTGGGAGAGGTCTACGAGCAGTACTTC.

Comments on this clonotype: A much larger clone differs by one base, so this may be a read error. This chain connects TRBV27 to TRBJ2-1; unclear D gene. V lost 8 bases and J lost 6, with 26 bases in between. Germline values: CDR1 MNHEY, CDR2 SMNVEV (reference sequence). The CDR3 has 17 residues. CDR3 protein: CASGPLQGPQLSNEQFF. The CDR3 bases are TGTGCCAGCGGTCCCCTTCAAGGGCCCCAACTCTCCAATGAGCAGTTCTTC.

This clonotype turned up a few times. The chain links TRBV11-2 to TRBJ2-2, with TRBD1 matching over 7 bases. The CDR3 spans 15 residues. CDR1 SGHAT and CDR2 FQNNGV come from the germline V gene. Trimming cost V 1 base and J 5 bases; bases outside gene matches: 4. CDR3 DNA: TGTGCCAGCAGCTTAGTAGGGGGCGGGACCGGGGAGCTGTTTTTT. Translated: CASSLVGGGTGELFF. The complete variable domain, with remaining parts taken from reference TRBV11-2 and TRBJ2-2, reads EAGVAQSPRYKIIEKRQSVAFWCNPISGHATLYWYQQILGQGPKLLIQFQNNGVVDDSQLPKDRFSAERLKGVDSTLKIQPAKLEDSAVYLCASSLVGGGTGELFFGEGSRLTVL.

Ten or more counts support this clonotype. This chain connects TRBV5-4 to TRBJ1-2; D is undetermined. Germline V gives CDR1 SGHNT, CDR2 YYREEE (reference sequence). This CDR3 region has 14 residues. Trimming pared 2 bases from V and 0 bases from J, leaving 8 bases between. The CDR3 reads CASSFGGANYGYTF. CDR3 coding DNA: TGTGCCAGCAGCTTCGGCGGGGCTAACTATGGCTACACCTTC.

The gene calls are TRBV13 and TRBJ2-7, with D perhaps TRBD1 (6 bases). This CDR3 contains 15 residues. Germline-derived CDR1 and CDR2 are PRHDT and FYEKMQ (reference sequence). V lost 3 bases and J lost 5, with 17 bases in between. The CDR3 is CASSFGLGRGHEQYF. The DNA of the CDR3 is TGTGCCAGCAGCTTTGGCCTGGGCAGGGGCCACGAGCAGTACTTC.

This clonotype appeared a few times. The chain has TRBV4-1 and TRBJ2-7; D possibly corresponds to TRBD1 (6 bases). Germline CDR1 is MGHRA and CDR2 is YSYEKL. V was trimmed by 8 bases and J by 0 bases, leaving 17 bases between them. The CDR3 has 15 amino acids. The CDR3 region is CASATRDTISYEQYF. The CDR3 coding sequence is TGCGCCAGCGCCACCCGGGACACTATCTCCTACGAGCAGTACTTC.

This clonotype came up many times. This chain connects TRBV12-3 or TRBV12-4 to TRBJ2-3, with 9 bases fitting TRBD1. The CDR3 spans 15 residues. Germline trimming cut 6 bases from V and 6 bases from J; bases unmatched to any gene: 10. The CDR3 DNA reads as TGTGCCAGCAGCCCGGGACAGGGATTTGTTGATACGCAGTATTTT. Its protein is CASSPGQGFVDTQYF.

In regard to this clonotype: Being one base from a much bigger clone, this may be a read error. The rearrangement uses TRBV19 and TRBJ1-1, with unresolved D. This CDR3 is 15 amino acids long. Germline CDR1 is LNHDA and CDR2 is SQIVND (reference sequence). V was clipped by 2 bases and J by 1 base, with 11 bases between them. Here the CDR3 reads CASSINYGTNTEAFF. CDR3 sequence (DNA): TGTGCCAGTAGTATAAATTACGGAACGAACACTGAAGCTTTCTTT. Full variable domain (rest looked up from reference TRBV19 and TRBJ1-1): DGGITQSPKYLFRKEGQNVTLSCEQNLNHDAMYWYRQDPGQGLRLIYYSQIVNDFQKGDIAEGYSVSREKKESFPLTVTSAQKNPTAFYLCASSINYGTNTEAFFGQGTRLTVV.

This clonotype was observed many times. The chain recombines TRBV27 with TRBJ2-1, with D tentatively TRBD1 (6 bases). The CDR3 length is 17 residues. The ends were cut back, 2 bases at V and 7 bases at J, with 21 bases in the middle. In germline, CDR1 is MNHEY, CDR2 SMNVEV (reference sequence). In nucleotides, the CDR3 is TGTGCCAGCAGTTTAATGGACAGATCCGCCAAGCCAAATGAGCAGTTCTTC. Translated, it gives CASSLMDRSAKPNEQFF.

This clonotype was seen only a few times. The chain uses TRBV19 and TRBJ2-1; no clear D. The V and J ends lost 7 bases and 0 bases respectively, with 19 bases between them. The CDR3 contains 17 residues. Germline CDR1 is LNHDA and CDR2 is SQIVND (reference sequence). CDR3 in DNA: TGTGCCAGTACCCCAAGTTGGACCGCGAGCTCCTACAATGAGCAGTTCTTC. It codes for CASTPSWTASSYNEQFF. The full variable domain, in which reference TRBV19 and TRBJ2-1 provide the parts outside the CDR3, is DGGITQSPKYLFRKEGQNVTLSCEQNLNHDAMYWYRQDPGQGLRLIYYSQIVNDFQKGDIAEGYSVSREKKESFPLTVTSAQKNPTAFYLCASTPSWTASSYNEQFFGPGTRLTVL.

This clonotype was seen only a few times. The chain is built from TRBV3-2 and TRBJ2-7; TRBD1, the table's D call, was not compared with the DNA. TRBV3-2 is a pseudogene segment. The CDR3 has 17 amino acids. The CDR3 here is CASSTLYSGQGTYEQYF. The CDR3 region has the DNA TGTGCCAGCAGCACCCTTTACTCGGGACAAGGGACCTACGAGCAGTACTTC.

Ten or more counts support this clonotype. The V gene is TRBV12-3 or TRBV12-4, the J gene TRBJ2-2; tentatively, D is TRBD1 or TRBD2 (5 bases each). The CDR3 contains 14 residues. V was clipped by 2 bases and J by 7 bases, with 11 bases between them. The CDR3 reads CASSLMGDDGELFF. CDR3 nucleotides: TGTGCCAGCAGTTTAATGGGGGATGACGGGGAGCTGTTTTTT.

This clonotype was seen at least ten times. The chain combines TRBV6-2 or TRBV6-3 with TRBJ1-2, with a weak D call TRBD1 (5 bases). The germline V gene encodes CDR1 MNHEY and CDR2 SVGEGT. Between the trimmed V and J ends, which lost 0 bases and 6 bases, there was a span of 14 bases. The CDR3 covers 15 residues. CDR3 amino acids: CASSYSIVEGHGYTF. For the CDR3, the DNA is TGTGCCAGCAGTTACTCGATTGTTGAGGGGCATGGCTACACCTTC.

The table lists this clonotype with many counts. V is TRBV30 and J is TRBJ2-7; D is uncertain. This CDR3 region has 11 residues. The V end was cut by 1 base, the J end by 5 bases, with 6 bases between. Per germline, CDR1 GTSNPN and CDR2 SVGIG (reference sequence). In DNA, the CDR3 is TGTGCCTGGAGTGGTATCCACGAGCAGTACTTC. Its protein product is CAWSGIHEQYF.

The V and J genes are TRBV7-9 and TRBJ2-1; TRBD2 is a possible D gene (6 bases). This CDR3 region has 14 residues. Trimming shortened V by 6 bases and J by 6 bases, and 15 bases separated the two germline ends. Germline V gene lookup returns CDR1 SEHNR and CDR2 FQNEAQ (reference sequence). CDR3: CASSLAWGFNEQFF. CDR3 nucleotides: TGTGCCAGCAGTCTAGCGTGGGGTTTCAATGAGCAGTTCTTC.

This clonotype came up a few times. The chain's CDR3 is CASSSPTRAGADEQYF. The CDR3 DNA is TGTGCCAGCAGTTCCCCAACCCGGGCGGGAGCCGACGAGCAGTACTTC. This sequence joins TRBV28 and TRBJ2-7; 7 nucleotides agree with TRBD2. The germline CDR1 and CDR2 sequences are MDHEN and SYDVKM. CDR3 length: 16 amino acids. The V segment lost 4 bases and the J segment 5 bases; nucleotides outside the gene matches: 14.

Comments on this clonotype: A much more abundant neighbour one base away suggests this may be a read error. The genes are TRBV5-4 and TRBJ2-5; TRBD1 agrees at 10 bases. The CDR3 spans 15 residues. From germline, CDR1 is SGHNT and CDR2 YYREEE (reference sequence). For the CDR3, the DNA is TGTGCCAGCAGCTTTGAGACAGGGGGCGGTGAGATCCAGTACTTC. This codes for CASSFETGGGEIQYF.

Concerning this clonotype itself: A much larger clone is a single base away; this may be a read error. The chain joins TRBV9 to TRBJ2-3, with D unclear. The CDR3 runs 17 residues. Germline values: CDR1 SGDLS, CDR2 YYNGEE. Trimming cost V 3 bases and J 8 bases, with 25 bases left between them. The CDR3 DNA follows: TGTGCCAGCAGCGAGCCAATTAGCAATCCGGCGAAGGTTACGCAGTATTTT. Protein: CASSEPISNPAKVTQYF.

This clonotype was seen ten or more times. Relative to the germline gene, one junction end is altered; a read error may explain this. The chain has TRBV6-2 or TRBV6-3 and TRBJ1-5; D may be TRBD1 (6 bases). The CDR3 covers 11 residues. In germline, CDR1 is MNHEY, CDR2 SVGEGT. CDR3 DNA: TGTGCCAGCAGTCGCGGACAGCTCCAGCATTTT. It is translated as CASSRGQLQHF.